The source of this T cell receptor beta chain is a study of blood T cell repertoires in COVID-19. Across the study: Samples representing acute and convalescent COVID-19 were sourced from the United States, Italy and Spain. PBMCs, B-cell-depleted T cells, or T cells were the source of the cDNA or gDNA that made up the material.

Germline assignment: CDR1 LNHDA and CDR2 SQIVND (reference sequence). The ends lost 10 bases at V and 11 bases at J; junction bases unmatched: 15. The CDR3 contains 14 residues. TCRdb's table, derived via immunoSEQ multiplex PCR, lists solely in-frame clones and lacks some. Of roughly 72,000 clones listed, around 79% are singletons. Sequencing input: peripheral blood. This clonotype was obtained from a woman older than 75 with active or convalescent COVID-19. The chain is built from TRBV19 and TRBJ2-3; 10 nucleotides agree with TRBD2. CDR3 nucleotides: TGTGCCACTTGTGATCTAGCGGGAGCTCCAGTGCAGTATTTT. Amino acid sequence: CATCDLAGAPVQYF. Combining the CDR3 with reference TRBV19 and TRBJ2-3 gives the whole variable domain DGGITQSPKYLFRKEGQNVTLSCEQNLNHDAMYWYRQDPGQGLRLIYYSQIVNDFQKGDIAEGYSVSREKKESFPLTVTSAQKNPTAFYLCATCDLAGAPVQYFGPGTRLTVL.